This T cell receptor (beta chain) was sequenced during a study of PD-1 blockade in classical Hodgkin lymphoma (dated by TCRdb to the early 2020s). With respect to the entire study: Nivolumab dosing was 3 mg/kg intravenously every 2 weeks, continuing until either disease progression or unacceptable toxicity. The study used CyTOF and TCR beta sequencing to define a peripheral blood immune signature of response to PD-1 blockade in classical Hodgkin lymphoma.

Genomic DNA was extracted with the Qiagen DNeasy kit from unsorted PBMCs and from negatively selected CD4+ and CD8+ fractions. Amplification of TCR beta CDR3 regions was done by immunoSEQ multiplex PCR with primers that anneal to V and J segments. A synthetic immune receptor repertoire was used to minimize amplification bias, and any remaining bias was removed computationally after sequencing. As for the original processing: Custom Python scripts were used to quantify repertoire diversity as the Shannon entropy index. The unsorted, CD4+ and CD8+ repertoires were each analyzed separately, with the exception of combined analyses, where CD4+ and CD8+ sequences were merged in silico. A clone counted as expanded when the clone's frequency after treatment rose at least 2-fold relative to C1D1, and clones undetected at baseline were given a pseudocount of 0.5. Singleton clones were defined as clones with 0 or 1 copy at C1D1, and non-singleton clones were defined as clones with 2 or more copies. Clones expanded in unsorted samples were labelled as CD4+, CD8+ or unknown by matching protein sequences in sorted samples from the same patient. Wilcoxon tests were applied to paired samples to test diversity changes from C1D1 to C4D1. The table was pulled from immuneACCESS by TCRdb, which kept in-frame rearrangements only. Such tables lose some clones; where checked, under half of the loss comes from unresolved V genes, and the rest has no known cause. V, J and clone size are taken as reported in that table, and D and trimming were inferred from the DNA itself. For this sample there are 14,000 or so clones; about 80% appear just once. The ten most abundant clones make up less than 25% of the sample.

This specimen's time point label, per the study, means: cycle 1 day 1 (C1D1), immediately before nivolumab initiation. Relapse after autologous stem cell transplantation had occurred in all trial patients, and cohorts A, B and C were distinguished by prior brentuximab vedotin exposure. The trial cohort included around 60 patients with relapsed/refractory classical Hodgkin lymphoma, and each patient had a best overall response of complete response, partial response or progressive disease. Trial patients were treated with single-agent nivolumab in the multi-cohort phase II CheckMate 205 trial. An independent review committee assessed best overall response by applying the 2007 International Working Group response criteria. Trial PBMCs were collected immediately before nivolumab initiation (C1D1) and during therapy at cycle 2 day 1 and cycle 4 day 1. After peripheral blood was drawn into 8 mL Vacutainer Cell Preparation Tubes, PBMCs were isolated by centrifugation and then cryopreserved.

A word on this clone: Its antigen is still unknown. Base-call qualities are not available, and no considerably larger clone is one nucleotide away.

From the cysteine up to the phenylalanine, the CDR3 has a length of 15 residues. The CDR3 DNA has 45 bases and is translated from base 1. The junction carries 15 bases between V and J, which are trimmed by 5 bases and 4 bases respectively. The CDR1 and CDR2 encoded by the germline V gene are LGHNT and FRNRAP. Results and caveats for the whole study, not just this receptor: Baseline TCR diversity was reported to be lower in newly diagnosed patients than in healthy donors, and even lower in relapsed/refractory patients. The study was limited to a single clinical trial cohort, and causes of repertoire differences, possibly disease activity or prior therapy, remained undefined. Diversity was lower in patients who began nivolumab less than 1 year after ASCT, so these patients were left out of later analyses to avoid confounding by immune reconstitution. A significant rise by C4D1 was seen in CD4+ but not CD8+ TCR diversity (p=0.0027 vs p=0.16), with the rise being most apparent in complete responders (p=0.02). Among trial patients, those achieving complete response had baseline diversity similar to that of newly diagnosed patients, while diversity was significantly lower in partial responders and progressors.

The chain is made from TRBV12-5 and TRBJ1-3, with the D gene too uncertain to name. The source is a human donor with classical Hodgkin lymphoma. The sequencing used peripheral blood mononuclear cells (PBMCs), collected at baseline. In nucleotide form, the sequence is TGTGCTAGTGGTACCGAGGCGGGTCTCGGAAACACCATATATTTT. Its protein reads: CASGTEAGLGNTIYF. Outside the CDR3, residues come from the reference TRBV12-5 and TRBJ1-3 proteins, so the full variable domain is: DARVTQTPRHKVTEMGQEVTMRCQPILGHNTVFWYRQTMMQGLELLAYFRNRAPLDDSGMPKDRFSAEMPDATLATLKIQPSEPRDSAVYFCASGTEAGLGNTIYFGEGSWLTVV.